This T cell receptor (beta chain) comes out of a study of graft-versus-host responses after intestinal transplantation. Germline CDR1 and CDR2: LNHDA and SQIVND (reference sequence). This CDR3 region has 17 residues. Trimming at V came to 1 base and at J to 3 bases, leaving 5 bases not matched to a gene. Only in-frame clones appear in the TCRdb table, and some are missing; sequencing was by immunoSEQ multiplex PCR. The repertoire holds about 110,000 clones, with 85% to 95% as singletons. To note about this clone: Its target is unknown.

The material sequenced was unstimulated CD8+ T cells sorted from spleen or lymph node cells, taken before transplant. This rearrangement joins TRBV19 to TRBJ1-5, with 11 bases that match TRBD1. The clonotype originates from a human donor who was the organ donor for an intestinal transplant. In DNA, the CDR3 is TGTGCCAGTAGTATAGCCTGGGACAGGGGGTACAATCAGCCCCAGCATTTT. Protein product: CASSIAWDRGYNQPQHF.